Detailed here is one TCR beta chain. This specimen comes from a study of blood T cell repertoires in COVID-19. Across the study: Donors in the United States, Italy and Spain gave samples during acute or convalescent COVID-19. Sample material is recorded as cDNA or gDNA derived from T cells, B-cell-depleted T cells, or PBMCs.

Per germline, CDR1 ENHRY and CDR2 SYGVKD. Trimming removed 0 bases from V and 5 bases from J, with 16 bases in between. The CDR3 is 16 amino acids. In the original workflow: Estimates of nucleated cell counts were drawn from the amplification of reference gene primers. Measured with immunoSEQ multiplex PCR; TCRdb has only the in-frame clones, and not every one. The V and J calls and clone size were taken over from that table, and D and trimming were inferred from the DNA. The sample includes 300,000 to 350,000 clones, approximately 90% of them seen just once. Sample: peripheral blood. This chain uses TRBV10-3 with TRBJ1-2; tentative D call: TRBD1 (5 bases). The TCR originated in a woman between 18 and 29 years old who had recovered from COVID-19. CDR3 residues: CAISESRILQEYGYTF. Here the CDR3 DNA reads TGTGCCATCAGTGAGTCGAGGATCCTACAGGAATATGGCTACACCTTC.